This T cell receptor beta chain was identified in a study of blood T cell repertoires in COVID-19. Overall study: The United States, Italy and Spain were the sources of the acute and convalescent COVID-19 samples. In each case, the material was cDNA or gDNA derived from T cells, B-cell-depleted T cells, or PBMCs.

Under the authors' procedure: Reference gene primers were amplified, and this amplification served to estimate nucleated cell counts. Data came from immunoSEQ multiplex PCR; TCRdb stores just in-frame clones and leaves some out. Clone size and the V and J calls come from that table; the DNA yielded D and trimming. The sample records more than 95,000 clones, roughly 84% being singletons. The CDR3 covers 17 residues. Looked up from germline, CDR1 is LNHDA and CDR2 is SQIVND (reference sequence). The V segment lost 8 bases and the J segment 3 bases; nucleotides outside the gene matches: 11. This sequence originates from a human donor in a cohort sampled during active or convalescent COVID-19. This chain connects TRBV19 to TRBJ2-2; TRBD1 agrees at 11 bases. The specimen sequenced was peripheral blood. The CDR3 coding sequence is TGTGCCAGTTTCGTAGGACAGGGGGCTCTCTACACCGGGGAGCTGTTTTTT. Translation: CASFVGQGALYTGELFF.